This TCR beta chain was found in a study of monozygotic twins with inflammatory bowel disease. Germline loops: CDR1 KGHDR, CDR2 SFDVKD. This CDR3 has 14 residues. Collection yielded approximately 2.3 ml of blood per donor. Each TCR library used about 3,600 ng of total RNA. cDNA synthesis was performed in eight separate reactions for each sample. Each CDR3 protein gets one entry in TCRdb, which reprocessed the 5' RACE reads and gives no DNA. The listing records roughly 320,000 distinct CDR3 sequences. Sequencing input: blood. The sequence was collected from a human donor with ulcerative colitis or Crohn's disease, or a healthy co-twin of an affected twin (not recorded which). This sequence joins TRBV24-1 and TRBJ2-5; the TCRdb D gene call, TRBD1, has no DNA to confirm it. The CDR3: CAISDRDRQETQYF.